This T cell receptor (beta chain) stems from a study of OX40 agonist ivuxolimab in advanced cancers. The CDR3 is 14 residues long. V shed 6 bases and J 0 bases; nucleotides not matched to a gene: 4. In germline, CDR1 is MGHDK, CDR2 SYGVNS. Samples were taken at baseline and on day 1 of cycles 4 and 7. Study results and caveats: Average numbers of expanded clones were greater in CD8+ T cells than in CD4+. At 0.1 to 3.0 mg/kg, clonal expansion of CD4+ and CD8+ blood T cells had occurred by week 6. Among the least clonally expanded were partial responders at 0.1-3.0 mg/kg.

A note on this clone: Its antigen is undetermined.

TCRdb keeps only in-frame clones here, not all; method: immunoSEQ multiplex PCR. The data hold about 14,000 clones, with 80% observed a single time. This receptor was obtained from an adult with an advanced solid tumor such as melanoma, head and neck, liver or kidney cancer. The input for sequencing was CD4+ or CD8+ T cells sorted from blood, taken in a trial of the OX40 agonist ivuxolimab. The chain joins TRBV25-1 to TRBJ1-2; 7 nucleotides line up with TRBD1. The CDR3 protein is CASRGDRTNYGYTF. The CDR3 DNA is TGTGCCAGCAGGGGGGACAGAACTAACTATGGCTACACCTTC.